Following are 14 T cell receptor beta chains from one sample sequenced in a study of cytomegalovirus exposure and HLA in healthy donors. TCRdb keeps only in-frame clones here, not all; method: immunoSEQ multiplex PCR. The data contain some 41,000 clones, 93% of them singletons. The sample consisted of PBMCs. The receptors were gathered from a woman between 18 and 29 years old in good health and CMV-seronegative.

V usage is TRBV6-5 and J usage is TRBJ2-1, with D tentatively TRBD2 (5 bases). Trimming removed 3 bases from V and 5 bases from J, with 11 bases in between. The CDR3 length is 14 residues. Germline CDR1 is MNHEY and CDR2 is SVGAGI. CDR3 region: CASSYTGSNNEQFF. CDR3 DNA sequence: TGTGCCAGCAGTTATACGGGATCAAACAATGAGCAGTTCTTC.

The DNA for the CDR3 is TGTGCCAGCAGTTCCCCCGAACAGGGGAGCAATCAGCCCCAGCATTTT. As protein: CASSSPEQGSNQPQHF. This rearrangement joins TRBV28 to TRBJ1-5; 7 positions agree with TRBD1. The length of the CDR3 is 16 residues. The ends lost 4 bases at V and 1 base at J; junction bases unmatched: 7. Germline values: CDR1 MDHEN, CDR2 SYDVKM.

The V and J genes are TRBV10-3 and TRBJ1-2; a possible D gene is TRBD1 (5 bases). CDR1 and CDR2 from the germline V gene are ENHRY and SYGVKD. The CDR3 runs to 13 residues. Trimming cost V 3 bases and J 6 bases, with 11 bases left between them. This CDR3 reads CAISERSGNGYTF. The DNA for the CDR3 is TGTGCCATCAGTGAAAGGTCAGGGAATGGCTACACCTTC.

This rearrangement joins TRBV5-1 to TRBJ2-7; 7 bases agree with TRBD1. The germline CDR1 and CDR2 sequences are SGHRS and YFSETQ. The junction had 5 bases not matched to a gene; V was cut back by 5 bases and J by 0 bases. The CDR3 contains 14 residues. The CDR3, as DNA: TGCGCCAGCAGAGGGGGCAGGGACTCCTACGAGCAGTACTTC. This sequence encodes CASRGGRDSYEQYF.

J is TRBJ1-4 and V is TRBV10-1; 7 bases match TRBD1. There are 15 residues in the CDR3. The V gene end was trimmed by 3 bases and the J gene end by 8 bases; junction bases not matched to a gene: 9. Germline CDR1 is WNHNN and CDR2 is SYGVQD (reference sequence). The CDR3 here is CASSETGDPREKLFF. The CDR3 nucleotides are TGCGCCAGCAGTGAAACAGGGGACCCACGGGAAAAACTGTTTTTT.

The rearrangement links TRBV5-8 to TRBJ2-1; maybe TRBD2 (5 bases). V gave up 3 bases and J gave up 3 bases, with 19 bases separating them. Germline assignment: CDR1 SGHTS and CDR2 YDEGEE. This CDR3 region has 17 residues. The CDR3 DNA reads TGTGCCAGCAGCTCGTTGTATGGAGAGAGGGACTACAATGAGCAGTTCTTC. Amino acid sequence: CASSSLYGERDYNEQFF.

The chain uses TRBV7-6 and TRBJ2-7; D call uncertain. The V end was cut by 1 base, the J end by 0 bases, with 4 bases between. The CDR3 has 13 residues. Germline V gene sequence: CDR1 SGHVS, CDR2 FNYEAQ. The CDR3 DNA sequence: TGTGCCAGCAGCTTAGAACTCTCCTACGAGCAGTACTTC. Its translation is CASSLELSYEQYF.

The chain is built from TRBV5-1 and TRBJ2-1, with 12 bases lining up with TRBD2. The CDR3 runs 17 residues. In germline, CDR1 is SGHRS, CDR2 YFSETQ. V was pared by 0 bases and J by 3 bases, with 4 bases of the junction left unmatched. Written as DNA, the CDR3 is TGCGCCAGCAGCTTGGCTAAGACTAGCGGGGGCTACAATGAGCAGTTCTTC. Its protein product is CASSLAKTSGGYNEQFF.

The J gene is TRBJ2-7, the V gene TRBV7-6; 7 bases line up with TRBD2. The ends lost 5 bases at V and 7 bases at J; junction bases unmatched: 11. Germline-derived CDR1 and CDR2 are SGHVS and FNYEAQ. The CDR3 extends over 14 amino acids. CDR3 amino acids: CASSHPAGASEQYF. In DNA, the CDR3 is TGTGCCAGCAGCCACCCCGCGGGAGCTAGTGAGCAGTACTTC.

The V call is TRBV25-1, the J call TRBJ2-1; 7 bases are shared with TRBD1. The CDR3 spans 15 residues. The germline gives CDR1 MGHDK, CDR2 SYGVNS. V gave up 6 bases and J gave up 1 base; unmatched junction bases: 6. CDR3 nucleotides: TGTGCCAGCAGGGCACAGGGGCGATCCTACAATGAGCAGTTCTTC. Translation: CASRAQGRSYNEQFF.

This chain uses TRBV5-4 with TRBJ1-1; 8 bases fit TRBD1. V lost 4 bases and J lost 4; bases outside the gene matches: 6. Germline values: CDR1 SGHNT, CDR2 YYREEE (reference sequence). The CDR3 loop spans 14 amino acids. The CDR3 spells CASSRRDRGTEAFF. CDR3 nucleotides: TGTGCCAGCAGCCGCCGAGACAGGGGCACTGAAGCTTTCTTT.

The chain links TRBV4-1 to TRBJ1-2, with D perhaps matching TRBD1 (5 bases). Germline V gene lookup returns CDR1 MGHRA and CDR2 YSYEKL. Trimming shortened V by 0 bases and J by 4 bases, and 12 bases separated the two germline ends. The CDR3 contains 15 residues. The CDR3 spells CASSQEVQEFYGYTF. The CDR3, as DNA: TGCGCCAGCAGCCAAGAAGTACAGGAGTTCTATGGCTACACCTTC.

V is TRBV7-8 and J is TRBJ1-2; 8 bases align to TRBD1. This CDR3 has 17 amino acids. Germline CDR1 is SGHVS and CDR2 is FQNEAQ. The V segment lost 2 bases and the J segment 1 base; nucleotides outside the gene matches: 9. The CDR3 here is CASSLLAGGQINYGYTF. The CDR3 DNA follows: TGTGCCAGCAGCTTATTGGCAGGGGGCCAAATTAACTATGGCTACACCTTC.

V usage is TRBV5-1 and J usage is TRBJ1-2; D remains ambiguous. This CDR3 has 14 residues. Per germline, CDR1 SGHRS and CDR2 YFSETQ. The V and J ends lost 3 bases and 8 bases respectively, with 17 bases between them. The CDR3: CASSSEDFNRGYTF. DNA of the CDR3: TGCGCCAGCAGCTCAGAAGACTTTAACCGGGGCTACACCTTC.